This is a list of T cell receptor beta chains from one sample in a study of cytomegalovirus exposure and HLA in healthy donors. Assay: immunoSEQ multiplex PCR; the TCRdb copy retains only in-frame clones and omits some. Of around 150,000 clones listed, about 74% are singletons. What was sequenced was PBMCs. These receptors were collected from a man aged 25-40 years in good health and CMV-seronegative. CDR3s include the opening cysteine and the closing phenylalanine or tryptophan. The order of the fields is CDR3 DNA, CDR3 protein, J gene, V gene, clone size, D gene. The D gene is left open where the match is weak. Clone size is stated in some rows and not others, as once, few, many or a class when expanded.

TGTGCCTGGGAACCTGGAGGGGTCGAGCAGTACTTC,CAWEPGGVEQYF,TRBJ2-7,TRBV30,NA,NA
TGTGCCAGCAGCTTGGACTCGGGGGACCAAGAGACCCAGTACTTC,CASSLDSGDQETQYF,TRBJ2-5,TRBV5-8,few,NA
TGCGCCAGCAGGCCTAGCGGGAGGCTCACAGATACGCAGTATTTT,CASRPSGRLTDTQYF,TRBJ2-3,TRBV5-1,NA,TRBD2
TGTGCCAGCAGCTCCCAACCGGGACTTAACTATGGCTACACCTTC,CASSSQPGLNYGYTF,TRBJ1-2,TRBV7-9,NA,NA
TGCGCCAGCAGCTTGGACAGACCGAACACTGAAGCTTTCTTT,CASSLDRPNTEAFF,TRBJ1-1,TRBV5-1,NA,NA
TGCGCCAGCAGCTTGGAATCGGGACAGTATGACAATGAGCAGTTCTTC,CASSLESGQYDNEQFF,TRBJ2-1,TRBV5-1,few,TRBD1
TGTGCCAGCAGTTACAAGGACAGGGACAGAGAGCAGTACTTC,CASSYKDRDREQYF,TRBJ2-7,TRBV6-5,NA,TRBD1
TGTGCCAGCAGCTTGGTGCGAGGTGTGGGCACAGATACGCAGTATTTT,CASSLVRGVGTDTQYF,TRBJ2-3,TRBV5-8,NA,NA
TGTGCCAGCAAGGACAGAGAGAACACCGGGGAGCTGTTTTTT,CASKDRENTGELFF,TRBJ2-2,TRBV2,NA,NA
TGCGCCAGCAGCGAGCAGGGTTACGACTATGGCTACACCTTC,CASSEQGYDYGYTF,TRBJ1-2,TRBV5-1,NA,NA